This T cell receptor beta chain comes out of a study of shared clonotypes between healthy human individuals. The ends were cut back, 2 bases at V and 8 bases at J, with 10 bases in the middle. Germline CDR1 is SEHNR and CDR2 is FQNEAQ (reference sequence). The CDR3 covers 13 residues. Samples underwent the assay at deep level. Approximately 30,000 T cell genomes (roughly 190 ng DNA) went into each sorted-subset replicate. Measured with immunoSEQ multiplex PCR; TCRdb has only the in-frame clones, and not every one. This table holds around 83,000 clones, 62% found once. Donation came from healthy HIV-negative adults that had no recent acute infections or vaccinations. This clone appeared many times.

This chain connects TRBV7-9 to TRBJ2-1; D gene uncertain. The sample comprised memory CD8+ T cells sorted from blood. Described subset: CD45RO+ cells pooled with CCR7-negative TemRA cells. The TCR sequence derives from a man aged 25-45 years in good health. The CDR3 loop is CASSLSPRDEQFF. As DNA, the CDR3 is TGTGCCAGCAGCTTAAGCCCGCGCGATGAGCAGTTCTTC.